One and the same sample provided the 25 T cell receptor beta chains below, sequenced in a study of T cells after yellow fever vaccination. TCRdb itself ran the 5' RACE reads through MiXCR, one entry per CDR3 protein. The sample has hundreds of thousands of distinct CDR3 sequences; roughly 12% are singletons. The sequences come from PBMCs, collected on the day of the yellow fever booster vaccination. These receptors all stem from a man younger than 40 who received the YFV17D yellow fever vaccine.

CDR3 residues: CSAIIGGLNTEAFF. CDR3 in DNA: TGCAGTGCTATAATAGGGGGCCTGAACACTGAAGCTTTCTTT. This sequence joins TRBV20-1 and TRBJ1-1; 7 positions match TRBD1. This CDR3 is built from 14 residues. V shed 4 bases, J shed 0 bases, and the junction held 5 bases outside the gene matches. Germline values: CDR1 DFQATT, CDR2 SNEGSKA (reference sequence).

In its sample, this clonotype was seen a few times. This chain links TRBV6-1 with TRBJ1-5; D call uncertain. CDR3 length: 15 amino acids. The germline gives CDR1 MNHNS, CDR2 SASEGT. V lost 7 bases and J lost 1, with 14 bases in between. Written as DNA, the CDR3 is TGTGCCAGCACCCAAGGGTGGACGAGCAATCAGCCCCAGCATTTT. Its translation is CASTQGWTSNQPQHF.

This clonotype was seen at least ten times. V and J are TRBV7-2 and TRBJ2-7; D is undetermined. V dropped 1 base and J dropped 7 bases, with 17 bases sitting between them. The CDR3 is made up of 15 amino acids. Germline V gene lookup returns CDR1 SGHTA and CDR2 FQGNSA. CDR3 DNA sequence: TGTGCCAGCAGCTTAGATAGTCAGGAAAGACGGGAGCAGTACTTC. The encoded protein is CASSLDSQERREQYF.

The chain couples TRBV6-2 or TRBV6-3 to TRBJ2-7; D is unclear. This CDR3 is built from 14 residues. Germline CDR1 MNHEY, CDR2 SVGEGT. V shed 4 bases and J shed 1 base, with 11 bases lying between them. The CDR3 reads CASSSYDVSYEQYF. The CDR3, as DNA: TGTGCCAGCAGTTCATATGATGTATCCTACGAGCAGTACTTC.

This clonotype showed up just a few times. This sequence joins TRBV27 and TRBJ2-2, with 7 bases matching TRBD2. The J segment lost 5 bases and the V segment lost 7 bases, leaving 10 bases of the junction unmatched. Germline loops: CDR1 MNHEY, CDR2 SMNVEV (reference sequence). The CDR3 runs 15 residues. CDR3 coding DNA: TGTGCCAGCACTCCTATAGCGGGCAAGACCGGGGAGCTGTTTTTT. It yields the protein CASTPIAGKTGELFF.

The chain is built from TRBV4-3 and TRBJ2-5, with D perhaps matching TRBD1 or TRBD2 (6 bases each). CDR3 length: 14 residues. V lost 0 bases to trimming and J lost 7 bases, with 12 bases between them. Germline CDR1 LGHNA, CDR2 YSLEER. In nucleotides, the CDR3 is TGCGCCAGCAGCCAAGATACGGGGGCGGGGACCCAGTACTTC. As protein: CASSQDTGAGTQYF.

The chain recombines TRBV5-6 with TRBJ2-2, with 8 bases that match TRBD2. From germline, CDR1 is SGHDT and CDR2 YYEEEE. The CDR3 runs 15 residues. Losses at the gene ends were 2 bases for V and 5 bases for J; bases not matched to a gene: 5. CDR3 sequence: CASSFGLATTGELFF. The CDR3 DNA sequence: TGTGCCAGCAGCTTTGGACTAGCTACGACCGGGGAGCTGTTTTTT.

This clonotype was counted between two and nine times. The J gene is TRBJ2-5, the V gene TRBV29-1; 11 positions match TRBD2. This CDR3 region has 13 residues. V lost 8 bases and J lost 4; bases outside the gene matches: 6. In germline, CDR1 is SQVTM, CDR2 ANQGSEA. The CDR3 bases are TGCAGCCCCCGACTAGCGGGAAGAGAGACCCAGTACTTC. It encodes CSPRLAGRETQYF.

The chain carries TRBV20-1 and TRBJ2-1, with 8 nucleotides matching TRBD1. CDR3 length: 17 residues. Germline lookup yields CDR1 DFQATT and CDR2 SNEGSKA (reference sequence). J was trimmed by 4 bases and V by 0 bases; bases with no gene match: 11. The CDR3 DNA reads TGCAGTGCTAGAGATATTACGACGGACAGGGAGTACAATGAGCAGTTCTTC. It translates to CSARDITTDREYNEQFF.

This clonotype was picked up a small number of times. The rearrangement uses TRBV15 and TRBJ2-2, with TRBD2 identical over 8 bases. The CDR3 sequence is 13 residues long. In germline, CDR1 is LNHNV, CDR2 YYDKDF (reference sequence). The V and J ends lost 6 bases and 7 bases, in that order; junction bases with no gene match: 4. The CDR3 DNA is TGTGCCACCAGAGTAGCGGGATACGGGGAGCTGTTTTTT. Translated, it gives CATRVAGYGELFF.

This chain uses TRBV28 with TRBJ2-7, with a possible D match to TRBD2 (6 bases). This CDR3 comprises 16 residues. Germline V CDR1 and CDR2: MDHEN, SYDVKM. The V and J ends lost 5 bases and 0 bases respectively, with 17 bases between them. In DNA, the CDR3 is TGTGCCAGCAGTCCCCTGGGGCGGGGTAACTCCTACGAGCAGTACTTC. Its protein product is CASSPLGRGNSYEQYF.

The chain employs TRBV7-9 and TRBJ2-3; 11 nucleotides match TRBD2. This CDR3 contains 17 residues. Trimming at V came to 6 bases and at J to 5 bases, leaving 13 bases not matched to a gene. The germline CDR1 and CDR2 sequences are SEHNR and FQNEAQ (reference sequence). In DNA form, the CDR3 reads TGTGCCAGCAGTCATCGCGTAGCGGGAGGGCCCGGAGATACGCAGTATTTT. It translates to CASSHRVAGGPGDTQYF.

This clonotype occurred a few times. The chain employs TRBV30 and TRBJ2-3; D tentatively fits TRBD1 or TRBD2 (5 bases each). Germline V gene lookup returns CDR1 GTSNPN and CDR2 SVGIG (reference sequence). Trimming removed 5 bases from V and 1 base from J, with 19 bases in between. CDR3 size: 16 residues. This chain's CDR3 is CAWDYGALHRTDTQYF. CDR3 coding DNA: TGTGCCTGGGACTACGGGGCACTCCACCGCACAGATACGCAGTATTTT.

The V and J genes are TRBV27 and TRBJ2-1; 11 nucleotides match TRBD2. This CDR3 region has 16 residues. V lost 5 bases and J lost 1; bases outside the gene matches: 4. CDR1 is MNHEY, CDR2 SMNVEV, per germline (reference sequence). This chain's CDR3 is CASSGSGRGSYNEQFF. In nucleotides, the CDR3 is TGTGCCAGCAGTGGTAGCGGGAGGGGGTCCTACAATGAGCAGTTCTTC.

This clonotype turned up a few times. This sequence joins TRBV30 and TRBJ2-3; D not resolved. V was clipped by 0 bases and J by 8 bases, with 18 bases between them. The CDR3 sequence is 15 residues long. CDR1 is GTSNPN, CDR2 SVGIG, per germline (reference sequence). DNA for the CDR3: TGTGCCTGGAGTGTCGTTGGTGGAGAAGGTCTTACGCAGTATTTT. The encoded protein is CAWSVVGGEGLTQYF.

The V gene is TRBV7-8, the J gene TRBJ2-3; D perhaps matches TRBD2 (5 bases). Looked up from germline, CDR1 is SGHVS and CDR2 is FQNEAQ. The CDR3 totals 16 residues. The V end lost 2 bases, the J end lost 6 bases, and 18 bases lay between the germline ends. CDR3 sequence: CASSLWVSGRSDTQYF. CDR3 bases: TGTGCCAGCAGCTTATGGGTCAGTGGGAGATCGGATACGCAGTATTTT.

This clonotype has just a few counts. The genes are TRBV7-2 and TRBJ2-1, with TRBD2 matching over 8 bases. CDR1 is SGHTA and CDR2 is FQGNSA in the germline V gene. The CDR3 is 16 amino acids. V trimming: 2 bases; J trimming: 7 bases; junction bases outside the gene matches: 10. The CDR3 sequence is CASSLMGRAGGNEQFF. CDR3 bases: TGTGCCAGCAGCTTAATGGGGAGGGCGGGAGGAAATGAGCAGTTCTTC.

The J gene is TRBJ2-5, the V gene TRBV12-3 or TRBV12-4, with 8 bases matching TRBD1. V shed 5 bases, J shed 4 bases, and the junction held 12 bases outside the gene matches. This CDR3 has 16 amino acids. CDR3 loop: CASSQNTGGVGETQYF. The DNA of the CDR3 is TGTGCCAGCAGTCAGAATACAGGGGGTGTCGGAGAGACCCAGTACTTC.

The rearrangement joins TRBV25-1 to TRBJ2-7; no firm D call. Germline CDR1 and CDR2: MGHDK and SYGVNS. V lost 6 bases and J 9 bases, leaving 15 bases between the germline ends. This CDR3 spans 12 amino acids. The DNA of the CDR3 is TGTGCCAGCAGGAAGGCCGGATCGCGGCAGTACTTC. Amino acid sequence: CASRKAGSRQYF.

This chain connects TRBV30 to TRBJ2-1; 9 nucleotides line up with TRBD2. The CDR3 has 15 residues. V trimming: 3 bases; J trimming: 8 bases; junction bases outside the gene matches: 11. From germline, CDR1 is GTSNPN and CDR2 SVGIG (reference sequence). The CDR3 protein is CAWSLRAGGKDEQFF. CDR3 DNA sequence: TGTGCCTGGAGCCTCCGGGCGGGAGGGAAGGATGAGCAGTTCTTC.

This clonotype was observed at least ten times. The chain couples TRBV27 to TRBJ2-7, with TRBD1 matching over 8 bases. Unmatched junction bases numbered 9, after V lost 5 bases and J lost 0 bases. The CDR3 loop spans 16 amino acids. Per the germline V gene, CDR1 is MNHEY and CDR2 is SMNVEV (reference sequence). CDR3 residues: CASSPIRGTGSYEQYF. CDR3 coding DNA: TGTGCCAGCAGTCCCATCCGGGGGACAGGCTCCTACGAGCAGTACTTC.

The chain uses TRBV6-2 or TRBV6-3 and TRBJ2-3; TRBD2 matches 8 bases. The V segment lost 6 bases and the J segment 5 bases; nucleotides outside the gene matches: 4. The CDR3 extends over 13 amino acids. Germline CDR1 MNHEY, CDR2 SVGEGT. In nucleotides, the CDR3 is TGTGCCAGCAGAGGTCTAGCGGGAGATACGCAGTATTTT. The encoded protein is CASRGLAGDTQYF.

This chain links TRBV20-1 with TRBJ2-3, with D hard to call. Trimming shortened V by 5 bases and J by 1 base, and 13 bases separated the two germline ends. The CDR3 is 14 amino acids. Germline loops: CDR1 DFQATT, CDR2 SNEGSKA (reference sequence). The CDR3 spells CSAGSGVGTDTQYF. CDR3 bases: TGCAGTGCTGGAAGTGGGGTGGGCACAGATACGCAGTATTTT.

This clonotype was seen a handful of times. This chain joins TRBV12-5 and TRBJ2-1; 13 nucleotides align to TRBD2. The germline CDR1 and CDR2 sequences are LGHNT and FRNRAP. V shed 6 bases, J shed 8 bases, and the junction held 7 bases outside the gene matches. This CDR3 is 15 amino acids long. The CDR3 spells CASGHGTSGTYEQFF. The CDR3 DNA is TGTGCTAGTGGCCACGGGACTAGCGGGACGTATGAGCAGTTCTTC.

V gene TRBV20-1 combines with J gene TRBJ1-1; weak D call: TRBD1 (5 bases). Germline CDR1 is DFQATT and CDR2 is SNEGSKA (reference sequence). The CDR3 is 15 amino acids. V lost 2 bases and J 1 base, leaving 14 bases between the germline ends. The CDR3 bases are TGCAGTGCTAGAAGAACCGGGACTGCGAACACTGAAGCTTTCTTT. It encodes CSARRTGTANTEAFF.